These 23 T cell receptor beta chains share one sample of origin, sequenced in a study of cytomegalovirus exposure and HLA in healthy donors (dated by TCRdb to about 2017). Receptor amplification or capture employed the immunoSEQ multiplex PCR assay. A mixture of 60 forward primers for TCR Vbeta segments and 13 reverse primers for TCR Jbeta segments was used in the multiplex PCR. The source is immuneACCESS, and TCRdb retained only in-frame sequences with V and J called. Part of the clones is not carried over; for the studies checked, unresolved V genes explain less than half of this, and the remainder is unexplained. This sample gives 50,000 to 75,000 clones in total; roughly 84% of them show up just once. The ten largest make up less than 2% of the sample. Sequencing used PBMCs. These receptors all come from a human donor in good health.

The V call is TRBV7-9, the J call TRBJ2-1; 7 nucleotides agree with TRBD2. Germline CDR1 and CDR2: SEHNR and FQNEAQ (reference sequence). Trimming removed 3 bases from V and 6 bases from J; junction bases left unmatched: 5. The CDR3 is made up of 14 amino acids. The CDR3 DNA sequence: TGTGCCAGCAGCTTCGCGGGAGTCTTCAATGAGCAGTTCTTC. Translating it yields CASSFAGVFNEQFF. The whole variable domain, remainder taken from reference TRBV7-9 and TRBJ2-1, is DTGVSQNPRHKITKRGQNVTFRCDPISEHNRLYWYRQTLGQGPEFLTYFQNEAQLEKSRLLSDRFSAERPKGSFSTLEIQRTEQGDSAMYLCASSFAGVFNEQFFGPGTRLTVL.

The J gene is TRBJ1-3, the V gene TRBV7-2; D is perhaps TRBD1 (5 bases). CDR1 and CDR2 (germline): SGHTA, FQGNSA. This CDR3 is 16 amino acids long. V lost 0 bases to trimming and J lost 0 bases, with 9 bases between them. CDR3 nucleotide sequence: TGTGCCAGCAGCTTAGCCTACAGGTACTCTGGAAACACCATATATTTT. Protein sequence: CASSLAYRYSGNTIYF.

The sample holds one count of this clone. The chain employs TRBV28 and TRBJ2-3; D is unclear. Germline loops: CDR1 MDHEN, CDR2 SYDVKM. CDR3 length: 13 amino acids. Trimming cost V 3 bases and J 3 bases, with 7 bases left between them. CDR3 nucleotide sequence: TGTGCCAGCAGTTTTGTACGGACAGATACGCAGTATTTT. It codes for CASSFVRTDTQYF.

In its sample, this clone was seen once. The rearrangement joins TRBV30 to TRBJ1-1, with TRBD1 as a possible D gene (5 bases). This CDR3 contains 15 residues. CDR1 is GTSNPN and CDR2 is SVGIG in the germline V gene (reference sequence). Between the trimmed V and J ends, which lost 0 bases and 3 bases, there was a span of 14 bases. CDR3 in amino acids: CAWSVRAGKDTEAFF. The CDR3 bases are TGTGCCTGGAGTGTACGCGCAGGGAAGGACACTGAAGCTTTCTTT.

The chain uses TRBV13 and TRBJ2-7, with D perhaps TRBD1 (6 bases). This CDR3 region has 13 residues. Germline V gene sequence: CDR1 PRHDT, CDR2 FYEKMQ (reference sequence). V gave up 3 bases and J gave up 2 bases, with 8 bases separating them. CDR3 in DNA: TGTGCCAGCAGCTTTGGACAGACCTACGAGCAGTACTTC. Its translation is CASSFGQTYEQYF.

This clone is a singleton in its sample. This sequence joins TRBV7-2 and TRBJ2-7; a possible D gene is TRBD1 (5 bases). V gave up 2 bases and J gave up 5 bases, with 10 bases separating them. There are 13 residues in the CDR3. Germline assignment: CDR1 SGHTA and CDR2 FQGNSA. The CDR3 spells CASSLFLGDEQYF. As DNA, the CDR3 is TGTGCCAGCAGCTTATTCTTAGGGGACGAGCAGTACTTC.

The chain couples TRBV7-2 to TRBJ2-5; a weak D match, TRBD2 (6 bases). Germline CDR1 reads SGHTA; CDR2 reads FQGNSA. Trimming pared 5 bases from V and 3 bases from J, leaving 13 bases between. This CDR3 has 14 residues. The CDR3 spells CASSPRLVEETQYF. The CDR3 DNA sequence: TGTGCCAGCAGCCCGCGACTAGTCGAAGAGACCCAGTACTTC.

This rearrangement joins TRBV5-1 to TRBJ2-7; D is perhaps TRBD1 (6 bases). CDR1 is SGHRS, CDR2 YFSETQ, per germline. V lost 4 bases, J lost 5 bases, and 16 bases lay in between. The CDR3 runs 14 residues. CDR3 coding DNA: TGCGCCAGCAGCCGACAGGCAGAGGTGGACGAGCAGTACTTC. Protein: CASSRQAEVDEQYF.

This chain connects TRBV14 to TRBJ2-2; 7 bases are a match to TRBD1. Per the germline V gene, CDR1 is SGHDN and CDR2 is FVKESK. The V segment lost 2 bases and the J segment 4 bases; nucleotides outside the gene matches: 4. The CDR3 sequence is 15 residues long. The CDR3, as DNA: TGTGCCAGCAGCCAATCACAGGGGTTCACCGGGGAGCTGTTTTTT. This gives the protein CASSQSQGFTGELFF.

The chain combines TRBV19 with TRBJ1-5; D uncertain. In germline, CDR1 is LNHDA, CDR2 SQIVND (reference sequence). Trimming took 3 bases from V and 11 from J, leaving 20 bases between them. This CDR3 contains 15 residues. The CDR3 sequence: CASSIQYGGTRAQHF. The DNA for the CDR3 is TGTGCCAGTAGTATTCAATACGGCGGTACGAGGGCCCAGCATTTT.

This sequence joins TRBV28 and TRBJ1-1; no firm D call. The length of the CDR3 is 13 residues. With 2 bases removed from V and 1 base from J, the gap between germline ends came to 5 bases. Per germline, CDR1 MDHEN and CDR2 SYDVKM. The CDR3 sequence: CASSLQENTEAFF. CDR3 nucleotides: TGTGCCAGCAGTTTACAGGAGAACACTGAAGCTTTCTTT.

This clone was recorded a few times. The chain carries TRBV6-5 and TRBJ2-5; 7 bases are a match to TRBD1. CDR3 length equals 15 residues. Unmatched junction bases numbered 12, after V lost 6 bases and J lost 5 bases. Germline CDR1 and CDR2: MNHEY and SVGAGI. The CDR3 loop reads CASRAWGSGGETQYF. The CDR3 nucleotides read TGTGCCAGCAGAGCCTGGGGATCAGGGGGTGAGACCCAGTACTTC.

The rearrangement joins TRBV6-5 to TRBJ1-5; 8 nucleotides align to TRBD1. The CDR3 loop spans 13 amino acids. Germline-derived CDR1 and CDR2 are MNHEY and SVGAGI. The V and J ends lost 5 bases and 5 bases, in that order; junction bases with no gene match: 2. The CDR3: CASSLDRDQPQHF. CDR3 DNA sequence: TGTGCCAGCAGTCTGGACAGGGATCAGCCCCAGCATTTT.

In its sample, this clone was seen a few times. V and J are TRBV9 and TRBJ1-1; TRBD1 agrees at 7 bases. The CDR3 contains 15 residues. CDR1 is SGDLS and CDR2 is YYNGEE in the germline V gene. The V gene end was trimmed by 4 bases and the J gene end by 4 bases; junction bases not matched to a gene: 10. The CDR3 DNA follows: TGTGCCAGCAGCTCAGGGGACAGCTTTGGCACTGAAGCTTTCTTT. This translates into CASSSGDSFGTEAFF.

The chain uses TRBV7-3 and TRBJ2-1, with 13 bases that match TRBD2. This CDR3 comprises 18 residues. CDR1 is SGHTA and CDR2 is FQGTGA in the germline V gene. Trimming at V came to 1 base and at J to 2 bases, leaving 5 bases not matched to a gene. DNA for the CDR3: TGTGCCAGCAGCTTAATCGGCGGGACTAGCGGGACCTACAATGAGCAGTTCTTC. Protein: CASSLIGGTSGTYNEQFF.

J is TRBJ2-3 and V is TRBV7-2; D perhaps matches TRBD2 (5 bases). Germline-derived CDR1 and CDR2 are SGHTA and FQGNSA. V dropped 5 bases and J dropped 0 bases, with 15 bases sitting between them. The CDR3 consists of 16 residues. The CDR3 nucleotides are TGTGCCAGCAGCCTCCGGGGTACCCCTAGCACAGATACGCAGTATTTT. This codes for CASSLRGTPSTDTQYF.

This clone appeared once. This chain joins TRBV30 and TRBJ1-1; 7 bases fit TRBD1. V lost 4 bases and J lost 0; bases outside the gene matches: 5. There are 14 residues in the CDR3. CDR1 and CDR2 from the germline V gene are GTSNPN and SVGIG (reference sequence). The CDR3 region is CAWTQGQMNTEAFF. CDR3 nucleotide sequence: TGTGCCTGGACCCAGGGACAGATGAACACTGAAGCTTTCTTT.

This clone appeared once. The rearrangement uses TRBV5-1 and TRBJ1-5, with a weak D call TRBD1 (5 bases). The V end was cut by 5 bases, the J end by 7 bases, with 13 bases between. The germline V gene has CDR1 SGHRS and CDR2 YFSETQ. The CDR3 is made up of 13 amino acids. CDR3 protein: CASSAGLRQPQHF. The CDR3 nucleotides are TGCGCCAGCAGTGCAGGGCTTCGGCAGCCCCAGCATTTT.

V and J are TRBV7-8 and TRBJ2-5; 10 positions match TRBD2. The length of the CDR3 is 18 residues. The V gene end was trimmed by 2 bases and the J gene end by 2 bases; junction bases not matched to a gene: 11. Germline V gene data show CDR1 as SGHVS and CDR2 as FQNEAQ. The CDR3 loop is CASSLSTTSGTIQETQYF. The CDR3 coding sequence is TGTGCCAGCAGCTTATCCACTACTAGCGGGACCATTCAAGAGACCCAGTACTTC.

This chain joins TRBV28 and TRBJ1-4; D not resolved. The CDR3 extends over 15 amino acids. V was pared by 6 bases and J by 6 bases, with 17 bases between. Germline CDR1 reads MDHEN; CDR2 reads SYDVKM. The CDR3 spells CASRLPAGRDEKLFF. CDR3 sequence (DNA): TGTGCCAGCAGACTCCCTGCGGGGAGGGATGAAAAACTGTTTTTT.

This clone has only a few counts. V is TRBV4-1 and J is TRBJ1-2; D is uncertain. Trimming cost V 3 bases and J 4 bases, with 6 bases left between them. CDR1 MGHRA and CDR2 YSYEKL come from the germline V gene. The CDR3 consists of 12 residues. The chain's CDR3 is CASSQNSYGYTF. CDR3 DNA: TGCGCCAGCAGCCAGAACAGCTATGGCTACACCTTC.

Regarding this clone: The limits of the CDR3 on the DNA are not certain, so only TCRdb's listed CDR3 is given. CDR3 in amino acids: CASSLVTGVPGNTIYF. The chain recombines TRBV7-8 with TRBJ1-3; the tabulated D call, TRBD1, remains unverified against the DNA. The CDR3 is 16 amino acids long, termini counted. Germline loops: CDR1 SGHVS, CDR2 FQNEAQ.

The chain uses TRBV7-9 and TRBJ2-5; no reliable D call. The DNA matches TRBJ2-7 better at its end, which makes the J call doubtful. Germline V gives CDR1 SEHNR, CDR2 FQNEAQ (reference sequence). This CDR3 comprises 15 residues. This CDR3 is CASSHLAESSYEQYF. The CDR3 DNA sequence: TGTGCCAGCAGCCATCTGGCGGAGAGCTCCTACGAGCAGTACTTC.